A selection of T cell receptor beta chains follows, all from one sample in a study of blood T cell repertoires in COVID-19. Profiled with immunoSEQ multiplex PCR; TCRdb holds only in-frame clones, not every one. The sample consists of around 220,000 clones, under 90% of them appearing once. The source material was peripheral blood. The source of these receptors is a woman older than 75 with COVID-19, enrolled during active disease. Both conserved end residues are part of each CDR3. A D gene is named only where the DNA matches it firmly. A clone size is listed for some rows: how often the clone was seen (once, few, many), or a class if it is expanded.

d_gene	j_gene	v_gene	abundance	CDR3nt	CDR3aa
TRBD1	TRBJ1-2	TRBV4-1	-	TGCGCCAGCAGCCAAGACCCTACAGGGGGCTATGGCTACACCTTC	CASSQDPTGGYGYTF
-	TRBJ1-5	TRBV3-1/TRBV3-2	-	TGTGCCAGCAGCCTGGGACTTAGCAATCAGCCCCAGCATTTT	CASSLGLSNQPQHF
TRBD2	TRBJ2-1	TRBV24-1	few	TGTGCCACCAGTGATTTGACTAGCGGGATCGATGAGCAGTTCTTC	CATSDLTSGIDEQFF
TRBD1	TRBJ1-4	TRBV4-1	-	TGCGCCAGCACCCGGGACAGCCTTGAAAAACTGTTTTTT	CASTRDSLEKLFF
TRBD2	TRBJ2-3	TRBV4-2	-	TGTGCCAGCAGCCCAACACTCCTAGCGGGGCGCACAGATACGCAGTATTTT	CASSPTLLAGRTDTQYF
TRBD2	TRBJ2-3	TRBV5-1	-	TGCGCCAGCAGCTTACTAGCGGGAGGGCCAGATACGCAGTATTTT	CASSLLAGGPDTQYF
-	TRBJ1-3	TRBV5-1	-	TGCGCCAGCAGCTTGGGGGACAACTCTGGAAACACCATATATTTT	CASSLGDNSGNTIYF
TRBD1	TRBJ2-7	TRBV27	-	TGTGCCAGCAGAACGACAGGGAACTACGAGCAGTACTTC	CASRTTGNYEQYF
-	TRBJ1-5	TRBV15	-	TGTGCCACCAGCGCCCGGGCATGGGGGGAGCCCCAGCATTTT	CATSARAWGEPQHF
-	TRBJ1-5	TRBV5-6	-	TGTGCCAGCACCTGGGGGGGCGGCAATCAGCCCCAGCATTTT	CASTWGGGNQPQHF
-	TRBJ1-3	TRBV6-6	-	TGTGCCAGCAGCCCTGGCGAGAGCAGGGGAAACACCATATATTTT	CASSPGESRGNTIYF
-	TRBJ1-5	TRBV19	-	TGTGCCAGTAACCAGGCATCCCGGAACAATCAGCCCCAGCATTTT	CASNQASRNNQPQHF
TRBD2	TRBJ2-1	TRBV7-3	-	TGTGCCAGCAGCCCCCCGGGACGCGGGAGGGGCTCCTACAATGAGCAGTTCTTC	CASSPPGRGRGSYNEQFF
TRBD1	TRBJ2-7	TRBV5-1	few	TGCGCCAGCATGTCCGGGACAGGACCCTACGAGCAGTACTTC	CASMSGTGPYEQYF
-	TRBJ2-7	TRBV6-5	once	TGTGCCACTGGGCGGGGAGGCTCCTACGAGCAGTACTTC	CATGRGGSYEQYF
-	TRBJ2-1	TRBV7-8	-	TGTGCCAGCAGCTTAGCGTCTCTTAATGAGCAGTTCTTC	CASSLASLNEQFF
TRBD1	TRBJ1-2	TRBV6-6	-	TGTGCCAGCAGCCCCCCGGAAGGGGGCAAAGGTGGCTACACCTTC	CASSPPEGGKGGYTF
TRBD2	TRBJ2-3	TRBV7-9	-	TGTGCCAGCCGGGAGGCAGCCACAGATACGCAGTATTTT	CASREAATDTQYF
-	TRBJ1-2	TRBV10-3	-	TGTGCCATATACGACAGTTATGGCTACACCTTC	CAIYDSYGYTF
TRBD2	TRBJ2-1	TRBV4-1	-	TGCGCCAGCAGCGAGGGAGGGATTTGGGGTCATGAGCAGTTCTTC	CASSEGGIWGHEQFF
-	TRBJ1-3	TRBV4-2	-	TGTGCCAGCAGCCAGGCAGGGTCTGGAAACACCATATATTTT	CASSQAGSGNTIYF
-	TRBJ1-1	TRBV18	-	TGTGCCAGCTCACCCCCTGGACCGGGGAATACTGAAGCTTTCTTT	CASSPPGPGNTEAFF
TRBD1	TRBJ2-1	TRBV7-3	-	TGTGCCAGCAGCTTTAACAGGGGTAATGAGCAGTTCTTC	CASSFNRGNEQFF
TRBD1	TRBJ2-2	TRBV19	-	TGTGCCAGTAGTCTAGAACAGGGGCGCGGCGGGGAGCTGTTTTTT	CASSLEQGRGGELFF
TRBD2	TRBJ2-1	TRBV7-6	-	TGTGCCAGCAGCCCCGGGGGGGCCCGCAATGAGCAGTTCTTC	CASSPGGARNEQFF
-	TRBJ1-6	TRBV9	-	TGTGCCAGCAATGAACAGTCCGATTCACCCCTCCACTTT	CASNEQSDSPLHF
-	TRBJ1-2	TRBV18	-	TGTGCCAGCTCTACGGGAGCTACTAACTATGGCTACACCTTC	CASSTGATNYGYTF
-	TRBJ1-5	TRBV28	once	TGTGCCAGCAACCGCCCCTATGGCAATCAGCCCCAGCATTTT	CASNRPYGNQPQHF
-	TRBJ1-3	TRBV5-1	-	TGCGCCAGCAGCCCGGACACGGCGGGAAACACCATATATTTT	CASSPDTAGNTIYF
-	TRBJ2-3	TRBV6-6	-	TGTGCCAGCAGGAAAGGGGGGGAGACTAGCACAGATACGCAGTATTTT	CASRKGGETSTDTQYF
TRBD1	TRBJ1-2	TRBV2	-	TGTGCCAGCAGTGTAAACAGGGGTAACTATGGCTACACCTTC	CASSVNRGNYGYTF
TRBD1	TRBJ2-7	TRBV9	once	TGTGCCAGCAGCGTAGCTACGGGAGACAGGGGGTCCTACGAGCAGTACTTC	CASSVATGDRGSYEQYF
-	TRBJ1-5	TRBV5-6	-	TGTGCCAGCAGCTTACAGGATCAGCCCCAGCATTTT	CASSLQDQPQHF